These 30 T cell receptor beta chains share one sample of origin, sequenced in a study of T-cell memory formation after mild COVID-19. TCRdb recomputed calls from the 5' RACE reads with MiXCR, one row per CDR3 protein. There are approximately 580,000 distinct CDR3 sequences in the sample; roughly 21% occur only once, and around 12% lies in the top ten. Material for sequencing was PBMCs or a T cell subset sorted from them (not recorded which). The receptors derive from an adult woman who had mild COVID-19 (a few samples of this study predate the infection). Cell type and time point are not known.

This clonotype occurred a few times. This rearrangement joins TRBV14 to TRBJ2-7, with 10 nucleotides matching TRBD1. The J segment lost 5 bases and the V segment lost 3 bases, leaving 7 bases of the junction unmatched. CDR1 is SGHDN, CDR2 FVKESK, per germline. The CDR3 has 15 residues. CDR3 loop: CASSQPGQGTDEQYF. CDR3 sequence (DNA): TGTGCCAGCAGCCAGCCGGGACAGGGGACCGACGAGCAGTACTTC. The full variable domain, with the rest looked up from reference TRBV14 and TRBJ2-7, is EAGVTQFPSHSVIEKGQTVTLRCDPISGHDNLYWYRRVMGKEIKFLLHFVKESKQDESGMPNNRFLAERTGGTYSTLKVQPAELEDSGVYFCASSQPGQGTDEQYFGPGTRLTVT.

The V call is TRBV5-1, the J call TRBJ2-3; 10 nucleotides align to TRBD2. CDR3 length: 21 residues. V shed 1 base and J 5 bases; nucleotides not matched to a gene: 22. Germline V gene sequence: CDR1 SGHRS, CDR2 YFSETQ. The CDR3 loop reads CASSLPLGTSDLTLSGDTQYF. Written as DNA, the CDR3 is TGCGCCAGCAGCTTGCCCCTCGGGACTAGCGACCTCACACTGTCTGGAGATACGCAGTATTTT.

The CDR3 nucleotides read TGCAGTCCCCGGCGGGGAGATACGCAGTATTTT. Its translation is CSPRRGDTQYF. The chain joins TRBV20-1 to TRBJ2-3, with D possibly being TRBD2 (6 bases). The V end lost 8 bases, the J end lost 5 bases, and 11 bases lay between the germline ends. Germline values: CDR1 DFQATT, CDR2 SNEGSKA (reference sequence). This CDR3 is built from 11 residues.

The genes are TRBV4-1 and TRBJ1-3; D possibly corresponds to TRBD1 (5 bases). The germline V gene encodes CDR1 MGHRA and CDR2 YSYEKL. This CDR3 is 16 amino acids long. Trimming pared 1 base from V and 0 bases from J, leaving 10 bases between. DNA of the CDR3: TGCGCCAGCAGCCAAGTGGGGGGTGACTCTGGAAACACCATATATTTT. Translated: CASSQVGGDSGNTIYF.

The chain joins TRBV30 to TRBJ1-2; 10 bases fit TRBD1. Germline V gene sequence: CDR1 GTSNPN, CDR2 SVGIG (reference sequence). The CDR3 spans 13 residues. V gave up 1 base and J gave up 8 bases; unmatched junction bases: 4. The CDR3 DNA reads as TGTGCCTGGAGTGGAGACAGGGGGCGAGGCTACACCTTC. Its protein is CAWSGDRGRGYTF.

The chain carries TRBV3-1 and TRBJ2-3; no clear D gene. The better agreement between TRBJ1-5 and the DNA end casts doubt on the J call. The CDR3 is 13 residues long. Germline-derived CDR1 and CDR2 are LGHDT and YNNKEL (reference sequence). The CDR3 nucleotides are TGTGCCAGCAGCCAAGGGGGAGGAGATACGCAGCATTTT. Translating it yields CASSQGGGDTQHF.

V and J are TRBV12-3 or TRBV12-4 and TRBJ2-2; a weak D match, TRBD2 (6 bases). The CDR3 spans 14 residues. V lost 8 bases to trimming and J lost 7 bases, with 17 bases between them. The CDR3 DNA is TGTGCCAGCTCTAAAACAGCGGGTGACGGGGAGCTGTTTTTT. It yields the protein CASSKTAGDGELFF.

J is TRBJ2-7 and V is TRBV6-5, with D possibly TRBD1 on 6 matching bases. CDR3 length equals 15 residues. V lost 6 bases to trimming and J lost 2 bases, with 17 bases between them. Germline CDR1 reads MNHEY; CDR2 reads SVGAGI. The CDR3 DNA reads TGTGCCAGCAGCTCCGGGACAAGGGGCACCTACGAGCAGTACTTC. As protein: CASSSGTRGTYEQYF.

This clonotype was seen more than once but under ten times. V usage is TRBV29-1 and J usage is TRBJ1-2, with TRBD1 as a possible D gene (5 bases). Germline V gene sequence: CDR1 SQVTM, CDR2 ANQGSEA. The CDR3 length is 14 residues. V was clipped by 3 bases and J by 8 bases, with 19 bases between them. The CDR3 nucleotides read TGCAGCGTTGATCCGCCGGGGCCGGTGGGGGGCTACACCTTC. This translates into CSVDPPGPVGGYTF.

The chain has TRBV20-1 and TRBJ2-7, with D hard to call. The V and J ends lost 0 bases and 4 bases respectively, with 13 bases between them. CDR3 length equals 14 residues. The germline V gene has CDR1 DFQATT and CDR2 SNEGSKA (reference sequence). The CDR3 DNA follows: TGCAGTGCTAGAGATAAACTCGCATTTTACGAGCAGTACTTC. Translating gives CSARDKLAFYEQYF.

The chain couples TRBV6-2 or TRBV6-3 to TRBJ2-7; 10 nucleotides align to TRBD2. Germline CDR1 is MNHEY and CDR2 is SVGEGT. The CDR3 sequence is 15 residues long. V lost 6 bases, J lost 0 bases, and 5 bases stayed unmatched. The CDR3 nucleotides are TGTGCCAGCAGCAATCTAGCGGGGGCCTCCTACGAGCAGTACTTC. Protein: CASSNLAGASYEQYF.

This clonotype has just a few counts. J is TRBJ1-4 and V is TRBV5-1; 7 nucleotides align to TRBD1. The V and J ends lost 4 bases and 6 bases, in that order; junction bases with no gene match: 9. The V gene's germline CDR1 is SGHRS and CDR2 YFSETQ. The CDR3 consists of 15 residues. The CDR3, as DNA: TGCGCCAGCAGCCGTGGACAGGCGATTTATGAAAAACTGTTTTTT. Amino acids: CASSRGQAIYEKLFF.

This clonotype was counted between two and nine times. This rearrangement joins TRBV20-1 to TRBJ2-3; 9 nucleotides line up with TRBD2. Germline V gene lookup returns CDR1 DFQATT and CDR2 SNEGSKA (reference sequence). V shed 4 bases and J 4 bases; nucleotides not matched to a gene: 3. The CDR3 has 13 residues. The CDR3 DNA sequence: TGCAGTGCTATAGTAGCGGGAGCAGATACGCAGTATTTT. This sequence encodes CSAIVAGADTQYF.

CDR3 protein: CASSGPGLAGVKEQFF. CDR3 sequence (DNA): TGTGCCAGCAGTGGACCGGGACTAGCGGGAGTCAAAGAGCAGTTCTTC. The chain couples TRBV12-3 or TRBV12-4 to TRBJ2-1; TRBD2 aligns across 14 bases. V lost 5 bases and J lost 10; bases outside the gene matches: 10. This CDR3 is built from 16 residues.

In this sample, this clonotype turned up a few times. V gene TRBV7-9 combines with J gene TRBJ2-7, with 8 positions matching TRBD2. V was clipped by 5 bases and J by 3 bases; unmatched bases: 6. This CDR3 has 14 amino acids. Looked up from germline, CDR1 is SEHNR and CDR2 is FQNEAQ (reference sequence). CDR3 residues: CASSPGGGYYEQYF. CDR3 bases: TGTGCCAGCAGCCCCGGGGGGGGTTACTACGAGCAGTACTTC.

This clonotype was picked up a small number of times. The gene calls are TRBV7-3 and TRBJ1-4; the D gene is possibly TRBD1 (5 bases). The germline gives CDR1 SGHTA, CDR2 FQGTGA. There are 15 residues in the CDR3. V lost 1 base and J 5 bases, leaving 11 bases between the germline ends. This chain's CDR3 is CASSLRPGRNEKLFF. The CDR3 DNA follows: TGTGCCAGCAGCTTAAGGCCAGGGAGGAATGAAAAACTGTTTTTT.

This clonotype was recorded at least ten times. V and J are TRBV28 and TRBJ2-7; 8 bases map to TRBD2. The germline V gene has CDR1 MDHEN and CDR2 SYDVKM. V was pared by 10 bases and J by 4 bases, with 9 bases of the junction left unmatched. The length of the CDR3 is 13 residues. CDR3: CATEAGDGYEQYF. CDR3 bases: TGTGCCACCGAAGCGGGGGACGGTTACGAGCAGTACTTC.

The V and J genes are TRBV9 and TRBJ2-1; either TRBD1 or TRBD2 may fit D (6 bases each). V was cut by 2 bases and J by 0 bases, with 15 bases left in between. CDR3 length: 17 amino acids. Germline V gene sequence: CDR1 SGDLS, CDR2 YYNGEE. CDR3 residues: CASSVNRVGGSYNEQFF. Written as DNA, the CDR3 is TGTGCCAGCAGCGTGAACAGGGTCGGGGGCTCCTACAATGAGCAGTTCTTC.

The V call is TRBV29-1, the J call TRBJ2-3; 10 bases line up with TRBD1. The V segment lost 7 bases and the J segment 4 bases; nucleotides outside the gene matches: 5. The CDR3 runs to 13 residues. Germline assignment: CDR1 SQVTM and CDR2 ANQGSEA. The CDR3 sequence: CSGTGGTSDTQYF. The CDR3 nucleotides read TGCAGCGGGACAGGGGGGACTTCAGATACGCAGTATTTT.

This chain connects TRBV9 to TRBJ2-3; 8 bases are shared with TRBD2. With 4 bases clipped from V and 3 bases from J, the junction kept 10 bases outside the gene matches. Germline CDR1 SGDLS, CDR2 YYNGEE. The CDR3 spans 16 residues. For the CDR3, the DNA is TGTGCCAGCAGCCCCCCGGGACTAGACACAACAGATACGCAGTATTTT. Amino acids: CASSPPGLDTTDTQYF.

This clonotype was counted a few times. The chain joins TRBV7-9 to TRBJ2-1; no definite D call. Trimming shortened V by 3 bases and J by 1 base, and 10 bases separated the two germline ends. CDR3 length equals 15 residues. Germline V lookup: CDR1 SEHNR, CDR2 FQNEAQ (reference sequence). For the CDR3, the DNA is TGTGCCAGCAGCTTCGGATCGCCGTCCTACAATGAGCAGTTCTTC. Amino acids: CASSFGSPSYNEQFF.

CDR3 sequence: CASSFSGGAPGELFF. CDR3 DNA sequence: TGTGCCAGCAGTTTTAGCGGGGGGGCACCCGGGGAGCTGTTTTTT. The rearrangement links TRBV12-3 or TRBV12-4 to TRBJ2-2; the match to TRBD2 covers 11 bases. The CDR3 has 15 residues. The junction had 3 bases not matched to a gene; V was cut back by 3 bases and J by 6 bases.

This chain joins TRBV5-1 and TRBJ2-3, with TRBD1 identical over 8 bases. From germline, CDR1 is SGHRS and CDR2 YFSETQ. CDR3 length equals 13 residues. Unmatched junction bases numbered 1, after V lost 0 bases and J lost 7 bases. The CDR3 coding sequence is TGCGCCAGCAGCTTGGGGACAGGGAATACGCAGTATTTT. Translation: CASSLGTGNTQYF.

The sample holds a few counts of this clonotype. This chain uses TRBV30 with TRBJ1-1; D is possibly TRBD1 (5 bases). V was trimmed by 2 bases and J by 1 base, leaving 8 bases between them. The CDR3 runs 13 residues. CDR1 and CDR2 from the germline V gene are GTSNPN and SVGIG (reference sequence). This CDR3 is CAWSLRGNTEAFF. Here the CDR3 DNA reads TGTGCCTGGAGTCTGAGGGGGAACACTGAAGCTTTCTTT.

V gene TRBV20-1 combines with J gene TRBJ1-4; D call uncertain. With 6 bases removed from V and 8 bases from J, the gap between germline ends came to 13 bases. This CDR3 contains 12 residues. The germline gives CDR1 DFQATT, CDR2 SNEGSKA (reference sequence). In DNA, the CDR3 is TGCAGTGCCACCAACGGGTACGAAAAACTGTTTTTT. Translated: CSATNGYEKLFF.

This clonotype appeared a few times. This chain links TRBV5-1 with TRBJ2-7; D not certain. Germline-derived CDR1 and CDR2 are SGHRS and YFSETQ. The CDR3 sequence is 15 residues long. Trimming shortened V by 4 bases and J by 2 bases, and 16 bases separated the two germline ends. CDR3 in DNA: TGCGCCAGCAGCCAGTCTTCTGCAGGACCCTACGAGCAGTACTTC. Protein: CASSQSSAGPYEQYF.

This clonotype was observed many times. The chain has TRBV4-2 and TRBJ2-1; 11 nucleotides line up with TRBD2. Germline CDR1 is LGHNA and CDR2 is YNFKEQ. CDR3 length: 14 amino acids. J was trimmed by 7 bases and V by 4 bases; bases with no gene match: 3. For the CDR3, the DNA is TGTGCCAGCAGCCGAACTAGCGGGGGTAATGAGCAGTTCTTC. Translation: CASSRTSGGNEQFF.

The CDR3: CSARAGQGSGELFF. For the CDR3, the DNA is TGCAGTGCTAGAGCGGGACAGGGGTCCGGGGAGCTGTTTTTT. The chain uses TRBV20-1 and TRBJ2-2, with TRBD1 identical over 10 bases. V lost 1 base, J lost 6 bases, and 2 bases stayed unmatched. CDR1 DFQATT and CDR2 SNEGSKA come from the germline V gene (reference sequence). This CDR3 spans 14 amino acids.

This clonotype was observed a few times. The CDR3 sequence is CASSTYGTSGTNEQFF. CDR3 bases: TGTGCCAGCAGCACTTACGGGACTAGCGGGACGAATGAGCAGTTCTTC. The chain has TRBV9 and TRBJ2-1, with 13 bases matching TRBD2. This CDR3 is 16 amino acids long. Germline V gene sequence: CDR1 SGDLS, CDR2 YYNGEE. The junction had 8 bases not matched to a gene; V was cut back by 4 bases and J by 7 bases.

V usage is TRBV4-2 and J usage is TRBJ2-7; 9 bases align to TRBD2. Germline V gene data show CDR1 as LGHNA and CDR2 as YNFKEQ. This CDR3 has 15 residues. Trimming at V came to 3 bases and at J to 0 bases, leaving 3 bases not matched to a gene. CDR3 amino acids: CASSQTSGTSYEQYF. CDR3 DNA: TGTGCCAGCAGCCAGACTAGCGGCACCTCCTACGAGCAGTACTTC.